This T cell receptor (beta chain) was observed in a study of human T cells and chemical hapten exposure. As handled by the study authors: Sample TCR totals centred on a median of approximately 100,000, ranging roughly 20,000 to 750,000. TCRdb itself ran the RACE reads through MiXCR, one entry per CDR3 protein. The V and J calls and clone size come from TCRdb's table, not from the authors' own analysis. The data hold roughly 42,000 distinct CDR3 sequences, with 8.5% to 10% observed a single time. The CDR3 contains 15 residues. V lost 4 bases to trimming and J lost 2 bases, with 15 bases between them. The germline V gene has CDR1 MNHEY and CDR2 SVGEGT. Time point denoted: patch test 2, 6 weeks after DPC sensitization. Described treatment: therapeutic diphenylcyclopropenone sensitization with weekly scalp DPC. Extraction yielded total RNA from whole blood (unfractionated).

Source: whole blood, taken in connection with sensitization to the hapten diphenylcyclopropenone (DPC). The chain is built from TRBV6-2 or TRBV6-3 and TRBJ2-7, with D tentatively TRBD1 (6 bases). This receptor was identified in a woman between 25 and 40 years old with alopecia areata. Some clones in this sample may be carry-over from other donors' samples. The CDR3 loop reads CASSSPRTVAYEQYF. DNA for the CDR3: TGTGCCAGCAGTTCACCGCGGACAGTTGCCTACGAGCAGTACTTC.